A selection of T cell receptor beta chains follows, all from one sample in a study of control samples from healthy donors and cancer patients. Some clones are missing from TCRdb's copy, which holds only in-frame ones; the method was immunoSEQ multiplex PCR. The table shows 150,000 or so clones, with 90% to 95% occurring only once. The sample consisted of blood. These receptors all stem from a man between 35 and 55 years old in good health. Each CDR3 is given with its conserved first and last residue. The D gene is left open where the match is weak.

d_gene	v_gene	j_gene	CDR3nt	CDR3aa
-	TRBV7-2	TRBJ1-2	TGTGCCAGCAGCTTAGAGTCCAACTATGGCTACACCTTC	CASSLESNYGYTF
TRBD1	TRBV7-9	TRBJ1-1	TGTGCCAGCAGCTGGGACAGGAACACTGAAGCTTTCTTT	CASSWDRNTEAFF
TRBD2	TRBV11-2	TRBJ2-3	TGTGCCAGCAGCTGGACTAGCGGGGGCACAGATACGCAGTATTTT	CASSWTSGGTDTQYF
-	TRBV4-1	TRBJ2-3	TGCGCCAGCAGCCAAAATCGGGACGTGTCTAGCACAGATACGCAGTATTTT	CASSQNRDVSSTDTQYF
TRBD1	TRBV4-3	TRBJ1-6	TGCGCCAGCAGCCAGGGGACAGGGGACTTAAATTCACCCCTCCACTTT	CASSQGTGDLNSPLHF
-	TRBV28	TRBJ2-7	TGTGCCAGCAGTGACCCCAGGGTTCGCGACTCCTACGAGCAGTACTTC	CASSDPRVRDSYEQYF
-	TRBV6-6	TRBJ2-2	TGTGCCAGCAGTCAGGAGACCGGGGAGCTGTTTTTT	CASSQETGELFF
-	TRBV6-5	TRBJ1-1	TGTGCCAGCAGTTACTCAGGACTCCAATACACTGAAGCTTTCTTT	CASSYSGLQYTEAFF
TRBD1	TRBV14	TRBJ1-1	TGTGCCAGCAGTATCGACAGGGGGCGGACTGAAGCTTTCTTT	CASSIDRGRTEAFF
-	TRBV11-3	TRBJ2-2	TGTGCCAGCAGCTTAGAGCTTACCGGGGAGCTGTTTTTT	CASSLELTGELFF
-	TRBV5-1	TRBJ2-7	TGCGCCAGCAGCGCGGGACACGGGCAGTACTTC	CASSAGHGQYF
TRBD2	TRBV3-1/TRBV3-2	TRBJ2-5	TGTGCCAGCAGCCAACCCGGGAGGAGACGGGAGACCCAGTACTTC	CASSQPGRRRETQYF
TRBD1	TRBV6-1	TRBJ1-2	TGTGCCAGCAGTGAGACCCCCGGGACAGGGTATAACTATGGCTACACCTTC	CASSETPGTGYNYGYTF
TRBD2	TRBV4-3	TRBJ2-3	TGCGCCAGCAGCCAAGGCGGGGGGCGTCCTAGCACAGATACGCAGTATTTT	CASSQGGGRPSTDTQYF
-	TRBV4-1	TRBJ1-4	TGCGCCAGCAGCCAAGGGCCTACCGGGAATGAAAAACTGTTTTTT	CASSQGPTGNEKLFF
-	TRBV10-3	TRBJ2-7	TGTGCCATCAGTGGGGGGGGACATTCCTACGAGCAGTACTTC	CAISGGGHSYEQYF